The 12 T cell receptor beta chains below were found in one sample sequenced in a study of T cells in Graves' hyperthyroidism and ophthalmopathy. What was amplified from RNA transcripts were TCR beta CDR3 regions. A set of HTBI primers served as the primers for a first-round RT-PCR of the TCR CDR3. MiXCR, run by TCRdb on the multiplex PCR reads, gives a single entry per CDR3 protein. The repertoire has 450,000 to 650,000 distinct CDR3 sequences, 14% of them found once; the top ten carry 6.5% to 9%. Input material: blood. Receptor source: a woman aged 18-35 years with Graves' ophthalmopathy.

The chain recombines TRBV29-1 with TRBJ1-1, with unresolved D. Germline V CDR1 and CDR2: SQVTM, ANQGSEA. V lost 2 bases and J lost 4, with 11 bases in between. The CDR3 covers 13 residues. The CDR3 loop reads CSVEFTYPTEAFF. The CDR3, as DNA: TGCAGCGTTGAATTTACTTACCCCACTGAAGCTTTCTTT.

This clonotype has a count of ten or more. This sequence joins TRBV7-9 and TRBJ2-7, with D tentatively TRBD1 (6 bases). The CDR3 spans 15 residues. Trimming stripped 5 bases from V and 1 base from J, with 15 bases between. Germline V CDR1 and CDR2: SEHNR, FQNEAQ (reference sequence). The DNA of the CDR3 is TGTGCCAGCAGCCCAACAGGGAAAAGGTCCTACGAGCAGTACTTC. This codes for CASSPTGKRSYEQYF.

This clonotype occurred many times. The chain employs TRBV7-9 and TRBJ1-2, with D hard to call. V was shortened by 5 bases and J by 6 bases, with 7 bases between the two germline ends. CDR1 and CDR2 (germline): SEHNR, FQNEAQ (reference sequence). This CDR3 is built from 11 residues. CDR3 residues: CASSEGDGYTF. As DNA, the CDR3 is TGTGCCAGCAGCGAGGGTGATGGCTACACCTTC.

There are many counts of this clonotype. The chain uses TRBV7-8 and TRBJ2-7; D is uncertain. With 3 bases removed from V and 2 bases from J, the gap between germline ends came to 14 bases. The length of the CDR3 is 15 residues. Germline V gene sequence: CDR1 SGHVS, CDR2 FQNEAQ. As DNA, the CDR3 is TGTGCCAGCAGCTTGGTAACGGGTGCAGCCTACGAGCAGTACTTC. It codes for CASSLVTGAAYEQYF.

There are many counts of this clonotype. This chain's CDR3 is CASSSDYIETQYF. In DNA, the CDR3 is TGTGCCAGCAGCTCGGACTATATTGAGACCCAGTACTTC. This chain uses TRBV9 with TRBJ2-5, with a weak D call TRBD2 (6 bases). The CDR3 sequence is 13 residues long. Germline CDR1 and CDR2: SGDLS and YYNGEE. The V end was cut by 4 bases, the J end by 5 bases, with 12 bases between.

This clonotype was observed many times. The chain couples TRBV6-1 to TRBJ1-3; 7 bases agree with TRBD1. The V and J ends lost 6 bases and 1 base, in that order; junction bases with no gene match: 9. The germline CDR1 and CDR2 sequences are MNHNS and SASEGT. The CDR3 consists of 16 residues. DNA for the CDR3: TGTGCCAGCAGACCCACGACAGGGAGGTCTGGAAACACCATATATTTT. As protein: CASRPTTGRSGNTIYF.

This clonotype showed up many times. V gene TRBV11-3 combines with J gene TRBJ1-1; D gene ambiguous. Trimming cost V 1 base and J 4 bases, with 7 bases left between them. CDR3 length: 13 residues. The germline V gene has CDR1 SGHNT and CDR2 YENEEA. The chain's CDR3 is CASSLVYGTEAFF. DNA for the CDR3: TGTGCCAGCAGCTTAGTGTATGGCACTGAAGCTTTCTTT.

This CDR3 is CASSVLAGGSNEQFF. Here the CDR3 DNA reads TGTGCCAGCAGCGTACTAGCGGGAGGGTCTAATGAGCAGTTCTTC. V gene TRBV2 combines with J gene TRBJ2-1, with TRBD2 matching over 13 bases. The CDR3 runs to 15 residues. CDR1 and CDR2 (germline): SNHLY, FYNNEI. With 6 bases clipped from V and 7 bases from J, the junction kept 6 bases outside the gene matches.

The sample holds many counts of this clonotype. The CDR3 DNA reads as TGTGCCAGCAGTTTTCGGGACATAGGTTCCTACGAGCAGTACTTC. Translating it yields CASSFRDIGSYEQYF. V and J are TRBV6-6 and TRBJ2-7; TRBD1 is a possible D gene (6 bases). The V and J ends lost 4 bases and 1 base respectively, with 14 bases between them. Per germline, CDR1 MNHNY and CDR2 SVGAGI (reference sequence). There are 15 residues in the CDR3.

A note on this clonotype: This may arise from a read error, as a much more abundant clone is one base away. The chain joins TRBV6-5 to TRBJ2-7, with TRBD2 matching 7 bases. The CDR3 is 15 residues long. The germline CDR1 and CDR2 sequences are MNHEY and SVGAGI. The CDR3 nucleotides read TGTGCCAGCAGTTACTCCGGCGGGAGCGCCTACGGGCAGTACTTC. Residues: CASSYSGGSAYGQYF.

This clonotype appeared many times. This chain links TRBV18 with TRBJ1-5, with D hard to call. Trimming stripped 0 bases from V and 0 bases from J, with 9 bases between. From germline, CDR1 is KGHSH and CDR2 LQKENI. The CDR3 is made up of 16 amino acids. CDR3 nucleotide sequence: TGTGCCAGCTCACCACCAGAACCTGGTAGCAATCAGCCCCAGCATTTT. This sequence encodes CASSPPEPGSNQPQHF.

The genes are TRBV5-1 and TRBJ2-5, with TRBD1 matching over 7 bases. Germline-derived CDR1 and CDR2 are SGHRS and YFSETQ. V lost 0 bases to trimming and J lost 7 bases; unmatched junction nucleotides: 6. The CDR3 runs to 14 residues. DNA for the CDR3: TGCGCCAGCAGCTTGGGACAGGGTATAGGGACCCAGTACTTC. Protein sequence: CASSLGQGIGTQYF.